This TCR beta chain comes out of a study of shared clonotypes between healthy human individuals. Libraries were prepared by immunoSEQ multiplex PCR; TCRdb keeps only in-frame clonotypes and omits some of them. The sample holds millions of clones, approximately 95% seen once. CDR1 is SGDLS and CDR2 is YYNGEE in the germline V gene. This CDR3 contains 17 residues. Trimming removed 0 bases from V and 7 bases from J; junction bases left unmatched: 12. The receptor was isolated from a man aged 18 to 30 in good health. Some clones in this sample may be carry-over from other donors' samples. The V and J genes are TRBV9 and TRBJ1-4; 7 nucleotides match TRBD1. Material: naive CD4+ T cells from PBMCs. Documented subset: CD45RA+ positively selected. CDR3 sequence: CASSVGAGGSLVEKLFF. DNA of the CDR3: TGTGCCAGCAGCGTAGGGGCAGGGGGAAGTTTAGTTGAAAAACTGTTTTTT.